These T cell receptor beta chains were read from a single sample in a study of T cell repertoires in cytomegalovirus infection. Each CDR3 protein is one row after TCRdb ran MiXCR on the reads. This sample has about 400,000 distinct CDR3 sequences, with around 18% found just once. The sequenced sample was PBMCs. Receptors originate from a human donor in good health (CMV status not recorded). Some clones in this sample may be carry-over from other donors' samples. CDR3s include the opening cysteine and the closing phenylalanine or tryptophan. The order of the fields is clone size, J gene, D gene, V gene, CDR3 protein, CDR3 DNA. The D gene is left open where the match is weak. The size of a clone is reported for some rows only, either as once, few or many, or as a class for expanded clones.

- | TRBJ2-3 | - | TRBV19 | CVSSMAGTQYF | TGTGTCAGTAGTATGGCGGGGACGCAGTATTTT
- | TRBJ1-4 | - | TRBV20-1 | CSGTRVANEKLFF | TGCAGTGGTACCCGAGTGGCTAATGAAAAACTGTTTTTT
many | TRBJ2-1 | - | TRBV6-6 | CASSYPTGPAYNEQFF | TGTGCCAGCAGTTACCCCACGGGACCCGCCTACAATGAGCAGTTCTTC
- | TRBJ2-7 | TRBD1 | TRBV23-1 | CASSPKDRSLYEQYF | TGCGCCAGCAGCCCAAAGGACAGGTCCTTGTACGAGCAGTACTTC
many | TRBJ2-5 | TRBD2 | TRBV7-8 | CASSLGASGETQYF | TGTGCCAGCAGCTTAGGGGCTAGCGGAGAGACCCAGTACTTC
many | TRBJ2-7 | TRBD2 | TRBV7-9 | CASSNLAGGPGEQYF | TGTGCCAGCAGCAACCTAGCGGGAGGGCCCGGTGAGCAGTACTTC
- | TRBJ1-1 | - | TRBV18 | CASSPPARGRTEAFF | TGTGCCAGCTCACCACCGGCCCGGGGGAGGACTGAAGCTTTCTTT
many | TRBJ1-5 | - | TRBV7-2 | CASSLVPGDNQPQHF | TGTGCCAGCAGCTTAGTGCCAGGGGACAATCAGCCCCAGCATTTT
- | TRBJ1-6 | TRBD1 | TRBV20-1 | CSAGTGGAYNSPLHF | TGCAGTGCCGGGACAGGGGGCGCCTATAATTCACCCCTCCACTTT
many | TRBJ1-5 | - | TRBV2 | CASSDPNQPQHF | TGTGCCAGCAGCGACCCAAATCAGCCCCAGCATTTT
- | TRBJ1-2 | - | TRBV11-1 | CASSSTGHGYTF | TGTGCCAGCAGCTCTACAGGTCACGGCTACACCTTC
few | TRBJ2-1 | - | TRBV20-1 | CSAGTSPYNEQFF | TGCAGTGCTGGGACCTCACCTTACAATGAGCAGTTCTTC
- | TRBJ2-1 | - | TRBV20-1 | CSAPGPGGNEQFF | TGCAGTGCCCCGGGACCCGGCGGGAATGAGCAGTTCTTC
few | TRBJ2-4 | - | TRBV12-3/TRBV12-4 | CASMKGGGGIQYF | TGTGCCAGTATGAAGGGGGGTGGGGGCATTCAGTACTTC
few | TRBJ2-3 | - | TRBV20-1 | CSARQLARSPDTQYF | TGCAGTGCTCGACAACTAGCACGGAGTCCAGATACGCAGTATTTT
many | TRBJ2-7 | TRBD2 | TRBV7-2 | CASRPTVAGGPVIIYEQYF | TGTGCCAGCAGGCCTACCGTAGCGGGAGGGCCGGTTATCATCTACGAGCAGTACTTC
many | TRBJ2-1 | - | TRBV19 | CASTLGGSGNREQFF | TGTGCCAGTACCCTGGGTGGGTCAGGGAACCGTGAGCAGTTCTTC
few | TRBJ2-1 | - | TRBV7-2 | CASSQGGGGRREQFF | TGTGCCAGCAGTCAAGGGGGGGGGGGCCGTCGGGAGCAGTTCTTC
- | TRBJ2-3 | - | TRBV7-2 | CASSRRDADTQYF | TGTGCCAGCAGCCGCAGGGACGCAGATACGCAGTATTTT
- | TRBJ2-3 | - | TRBV20-1 | CSAFRARSDTQYF | TGCAGTGCTTTCCGGGCCCGGTCGGATACGCAGTATTTT
many | TRBJ2-5 | - | TRBV7-2 | CASSFLETQYF | TGTGCCAGCAGCTTTTTGGAGACCCAGTACTTC
few | TRBJ1-1 | - | TRBV6-5 | CASSYSAPVYTEAFF | TGTGCCAGCAGTTACTCCGCCCCGGTGTACACTGAAGCTTTCTTT
many | TRBJ2-7 | TRBD2 | TRBV7-2 | CASSLMAGIAGGPGEQYF | TGTGCCAGCAGCTTAATGGCAGGGATAGCGGGGGGGCCGGGGGAGCAGTACTTC
many | TRBJ2-7 | - | TRBV27 | CASRLSSYEQYF | TGTGCCAGCAGGCTCAGCTCCTACGAGCAGTACTTC
- | TRBJ2-2 | TRBD2 | TRBV7-9 | CASSLPRGGGNTGELFF | TGTGCCAGCAGCCTCCCCCGGGGCGGGGGTAACACCGGGGAGCTGTTTTTT
few | TRBJ2-2 | - | TRBV11-2 | CASSSSWGHNTGELFF | TGTGCCAGCAGCTCCTCGTGGGGGCATAACACCGGGGAGCTGTTTTTT
- | TRBJ1-2 | - | TRBV7-2 | CASSSAGEGRYGYTF | TGTGCCAGCAGCTCGGCGGGGGAGGGAAGGTATGGCTACACCTTC
- | TRBJ2-7 | - | TRBV7-6 | CASSPLNKRRGDYEQYF | TGTGCCAGCAGCCCCCTGAATAAGAGGAGGGGTGACTACGAGCAGTACTTC
many | TRBJ2-3 | - | TRBV6-1 | CASSEGRDTQYF | TGTGCCAGCAGCGAAGGGAGGGATACGCAGTATTTT
few | TRBJ1-5 | - | TRBV4-1 | CASSHTGLGQPQHF | TGCGCCAGCAGCCATACGGGTTTGGGGCAGCCCCAGCATTTT
few | TRBJ2-7 | - | TRBV10-3 | CAISEVESSYEQYF | TGTGCCATCAGTGAGGTGGAGAGCTCCTACGAGCAGTACTTC
many | TRBJ2-1 | - | TRBV7-2 | CASSISSSSYNEQFF | TGTGCCAGCAGCATTAGCAGTAGCTCCTACAATGAGCAGTTCTTC
many | TRBJ1-1 | - | TRBV7-6 | CASSLAPIAPAEAFF | TGTGCCAGCAGCTTAGCCCCGATCGCACCTGCCGAAGCTTTCTTT
few | TRBJ2-7 | - | TRBV7-2 | CASSLRASPEQYF | TGTGCCAGCAGCTTAAGAGCGAGCCCCGAGCAGTACTTC
many | TRBJ1-5 | - | TRBV7-2 | CASSLNNQPQHF | TGTGCCAGCAGCTTGAATAATCAGCCCCAGCATTTT
few | TRBJ1-4 | - | TRBV12-3/TRBV12-4 | CASIRRGGGEKLFF | TGTGCCAGCATCAGACGCGGGGGCGGAGAAAAACTGTTTTTT
many | TRBJ2-1 | - | TRBV7-2 | CASSPRQDNEQFF | TGTGCCAGCAGCCCCCGACAGGACAATGAGCAGTTCTTC
many | TRBJ2-7 | - | TRBV7-2 | CASSLQRGWSEQYF | TGTGCCAGCAGCTTACAACGAGGTTGGAGCGAGCAGTACTTC
few | TRBJ1-1 | TRBD1 | TRBV6-5 | CASLQQGGGTEAFF | TGTGCCAGTCTTCAACAGGGGGGAGGCACTGAAGCTTTCTTT
many | TRBJ1-2 | - | TRBV7-2 | CASSLSPGNYGYTF | TGTGCCAGCAGCTTAAGTCCGGGCAACTATGGCTACACCTTC
- | TRBJ2-7 | TRBD2 | TRBV7-9 | CASSPRGLAGSYEQYF | TGTGCCAGCAGCCCCCGGGGACTAGCGGGTTCCTACGAGCAGTACTTC
few | TRBJ1-1 | - | TRBV12-3/TRBV12-4 | CASSLSPVTNTEAFF | TGTGCCAGCAGTTTATCGCCCGTTACGAACACTGAAGCTTTCTTT
- | TRBJ2-2 | TRBD2 | TRBV19 | CASINWGGVGTGELFF | TGTGCCAGTATCAATTGGGGAGGGGTAGGCACCGGGGAGCTGTTTTTT
few | TRBJ1-4 | - | TRBV7-9 | CASSVTNNEKLFF | TGTGCCAGCAGCGTGACCAATAATGAAAAACTGTTTTTT
many | TRBJ2-7 | TRBD1 | TRBV10-3 | CAIRGTGPYEQYF | TGTGCCATCAGGGGGACAGGGCCCTACGAGCAGTACTTC
few | TRBJ1-1 | - | TRBV12-3/TRBV12-4 | CASSRGGRGDTEAFF | TGTGCCAGCAGCCGGGGGGGACGGGGAGACACTGAAGCTTTCTTT
once | TRBJ2-5 | TRBD2 | TRBV18 | CASSPGTSGSGEETQYF | TGTGCCAGCTCACCAGGGACTAGCGGGAGTGGAGAAGAGACCCAGTACTTC
many | TRBJ1-1 | - | TRBV7-8 | CASSLLYGGNTEAFF | TGTGCCAGCAGTTTGCTTTATGGGGGGAACACTGAAGCTTTCTTT
few | TRBJ1-1 | - | TRBV6-2/TRBV6-3 | CASSPGWVVAFF | TGTGCCAGCAGCCCGGGATGGGTTGTCGCTTTCTTT
- | TRBJ1-5 | - | TRBV2 | CASSESPRGQPQHF | TGTGCCAGCAGTGAATCCCCCAGGGGCCAGCCCCAGCATTTT
few | TRBJ2-2 | TRBD1 | TRBV5-4 | CASSPGTGDAGELFF | TGTGCCAGCAGCCCCGGGACAGGGGATGCCGGGGAGCTGTTTTTT
few | TRBJ1-2 | TRBD1 | TRBV28 | CASSPTGTGEGYGYTF | TGTGCCAGCAGCCCTACCGGGACAGGGGAGGGCTATGGCTACACCTTC
- | TRBJ2-2 | TRBD2 | TRBV20-1 | CSARTSGNTGELFF | TGCAGTGCTAGGACTAGCGGAAACACCGGGGAGCTGTTTTTT
many | TRBJ1-5 | - | TRBV7-9 | CASSLGTLGDQPQHF | TGTGCCAGCAGCTTGGGGACCTTGGGCGATCAGCCCCAGCATTTT
- | TRBJ2-1 | - | TRBV4-1 | CASSQGPGASYNEQFF | TGCGCCAGCAGCCAAGGGCCGGGGGCCTCCTACAATGAGCAGTTCTTC
- | TRBJ2-5 | - | TRBV2 | CASSRGSGVGETQYF | TGTGCCAGCAGTAGGGGGAGCGGGGTCGGGGAGACCCAGTACTTC